The rows below give T cell receptor beta chains drawn from one sample of a study of control samples from healthy donors and cancer patients. The repertoire was sequenced with immunoSEQ multiplex PCR; TCRdb's copy has only in-frame clones and lacks some. This repertoire shows 90,000 to 140,000 clones, 80% to 90% found once; its top ten account for 13%. Input material: blood. All receptors derive from a woman aged 50 to 65 in good health. Both conserved end residues are part of each CDR3.

v_call	j_call	cdr3_aa
TRBV12-3/TRBV12-4	TRBJ2-7	CASSFWSYEQYF
TRBV28	TRBJ2-2	CASRSTGGASNTGELFF
TRBV30	TRBJ1-1	CAWSSPDRGLSEAFF
TRBV11-3	TRBJ2-7	CASSWDGIGQYF
TRBV5-1	TRBJ2-5	CASSSAPGQGWETQYF
TRBV9	TRBJ2-3	CASSVGVTSSTDTQYF
TRBV4-2	TRBJ2-5	CASSPTSGLRETQYF
TRBV5-5	TRBJ2-7	CASSSDRASYEQYF
TRBV15	TRBJ1-4	CATSREDRGDEKLFF
TRBV9	TRBJ1-3	CASSAGGENAGNTIYF
TRBV5-1	TRBJ1-2	CASSLFGDTGSGYTF
TRBV5-4	TRBJ2-1	CASSSPGSSFGEQFF
TRBV5-4	TRBJ2-7	CASSPGGIYEQYF
TRBV21-1	TRBJ2-2	CASRFVWGLAGGSTGELFF
TRBV6-1	TRBJ1-5	CASSDPRGGQLRQPQHF
TRBV10-3	TRBJ1-3	CAISDRDRSGNTIYF
TRBV19	TRBJ2-1	CASSATGTSGGAANEQFF
TRBV6-2/TRBV6-3	TRBJ2-5	CASSLGGVQETQYF
TRBV29-1	TRBJ2-7	CSVEGGTDPYEQYF
TRBV7-9	TRBJ1-1	CASSLSEGAPEAFF
TRBV11-3	TRBJ2-7	CASSLRGQGDYEQYF
TRBV7-2	TRBJ2-7	CASSRLAGRNEQYF
TRBV7-8	TRBJ2-7	CASSASGTFTYEQYF
TRBV29-1	TRBJ1-1	CSVLPQGGGEAFF
TRBV11-3	TRBJ2-5	CASSLGGLSETQYF
TRBV6-2/TRBV6-3	TRBJ2-3	CASSYPTSGGFTDTQYF
TRBV11-2	TRBJ1-2	CASSPFRQYYGYTF
TRBV19	TRBJ2-3	CASKTRRGTDTQYF
TRBV30	TRBJ1-5	CAWSMDVQPQHF
TRBV4-2	TRBJ2-3	CASSQAAGIITDTQYF
TRBV19	TRBJ1-2	CVTQNRYGYTF
TRBV18	TRBJ1-4	CASSPIQGRTNEKLFF
TRBV9	TRBJ2-7	CASSGGDGSYEQYF
TRBV19	TRBJ2-5	CASSQDSVGTQYF
TRBV2	TRBJ1-5	CASSEASGDRGQPQHF
TRBV6-5	TRBJ2-7	CAMQRAGTYEQYF
TRBV5-1	TRBJ1-4	CASSLSGRPDEKLFF
TRBV27	TRBJ2-7	CASSSTGYGLAGVGEQYF
TRBV4-1	TRBJ2-3	CASSLGTSGGSGTDTQYF
TRBV30	TRBJ1-4	CAWRTWRGTNEKLFF
TRBV2	TRBJ1-2	CASSGGKLYGYTF